What follows describes a single T cell receptor beta chain. What it recognizes is unknown. The data stem from a study of tumor-infiltrating lymphocytes in primary liver carcinoma. Across the whole study: The patients comprised men and women between the ages of 30 and 69 years. Measuring roughly 4 to 10 cm across, the tumors were staged as T1-T3 N0M0. Whole-study results and caveats: Owing to bulk unsorted samples, no comparison was made between CD4+ and CD8+ repertoires.

Researchers drew blood RNA from unsorted whole blood and extracted germline DNA as well. From roughly 470 ng total RNA, TCR beta cDNA was generated with a primer in the constant region. Libraries of TCR beta came from three nested multiplex PCR rounds with slightly modified ARM-PCR. Each of the first two PCR rounds ran approximately 10 cycles with TRBV1-TRBV30 forward and C-beta reverse primers. MiXCR, applied by TCRdb to the multiplex PCR reads, yields one record per CDR3 protein. Here the sample spans about 330,000 distinct CDR3 sequences, approximately 64% being singletons. The CDR3 totals 15 residues. Germline V gene data show CDR1 as MNHEY and CDR2 as SMNVEV (reference sequence). V dropped 6 bases and J dropped 0 bases, with 13 bases sitting between them.

V and J are TRBV27 and TRBJ2-3; no reliable D call. This TCR was recovered from a man aged 40-55 years with primary liver carcinoma and hepatitis B virus infection. The sample was peripheral blood. The CDR3 loop reads CASRDQSLSTDTQYF. The DNA of the CDR3 is TGTGCCAGCAGGGACCAATCCCTTAGCACAGATACGCAGTATTTT.